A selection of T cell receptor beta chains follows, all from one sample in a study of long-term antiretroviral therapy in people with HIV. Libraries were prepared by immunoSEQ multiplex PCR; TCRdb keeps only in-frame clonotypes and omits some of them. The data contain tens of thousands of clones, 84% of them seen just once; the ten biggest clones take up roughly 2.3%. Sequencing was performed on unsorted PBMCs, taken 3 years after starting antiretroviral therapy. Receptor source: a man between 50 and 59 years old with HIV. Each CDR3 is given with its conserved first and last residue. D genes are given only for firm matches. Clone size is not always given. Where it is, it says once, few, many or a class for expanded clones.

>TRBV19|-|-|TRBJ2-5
TGTGCCAGTAGTAGGGACCTGGAGGAGACCCAGTACTTC
CASSRDLEETQYF
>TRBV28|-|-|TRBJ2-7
TGTGCCAGCAGTTTCATTAGTTACGAGCAGTACTTC
CASSFISYEQYF
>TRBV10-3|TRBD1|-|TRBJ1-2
TGTGCCATCAGTGAGGAGACAGGGACGAATGGCTACACCTTC
CAISEETGTNGYTF
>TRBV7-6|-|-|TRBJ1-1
TGTGCCAGCAGCTTAGGGGTGGAGAACACTGAAGCTTTCTTT
CASSLGVENTEAFF
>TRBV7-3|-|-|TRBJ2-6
TGTGCCAGCAGCCTGGGGGGCTCTGGGGCCAACGTCCTGACTTTC
CASSLGGSGANVLTF
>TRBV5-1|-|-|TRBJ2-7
TGCGCCAGCAATGGGGACACGACTAGTGAGCAGTACTTC
CASNGDTTSEQYF
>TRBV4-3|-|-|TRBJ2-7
TGCGCCAGCAGCCAAGAGATGGTCGGATTTAGCAGGTGGAACGAGCAGTACTTC
CASSQEMVGFSRWNEQYF
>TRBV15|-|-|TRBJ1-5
TGTGCCACCAAAGGGGCGAATCAGCCCCAGCATTTT
CATKGANQPQHF
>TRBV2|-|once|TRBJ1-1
TGTGCCAGCAGTGATAGGATGGGGGAGAACACTGAAGCTTTCTTT
CASSDRMGENTEAFF
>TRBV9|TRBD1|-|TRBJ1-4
TGTGCCAGCAGCGCCCGGGACAGTATGAATGAAAAACTGTTTTTT
CASSARDSMNEKLFF
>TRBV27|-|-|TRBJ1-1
TGTGCCAGCAGTTTAGGGGGGCTCGGGACTGAAGCTTTCTTT
CASSLGGLGTEAFF
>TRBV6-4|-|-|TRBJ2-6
TGTGCCAGCAGTGACTCGAGCGGTAGCGGCGGCTCTGGGGCCAACGTCCTGACTTTC
CASSDSSGSGGSGANVLTF
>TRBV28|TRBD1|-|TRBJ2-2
TGTGCCAGCACCCTACCGGGACAGGGCCCCGGGGAGCTGTTTTTT
CASTLPGQGPGELFF
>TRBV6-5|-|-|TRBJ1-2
TGTGCCAGCAGTTCCCGGGCAAACTATGGCTACACCTTC
CASSSRANYGYTF
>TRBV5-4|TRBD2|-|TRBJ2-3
TGTGCCAGCAGCTTGGCCGAGGGGGCAGCGGGGGGATCAGATACGCAGTATTTT
CASSLAEGAAGGSDTQYF
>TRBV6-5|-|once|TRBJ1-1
TGTGCCAGCAGTTCGACCCCGAACACTGAAGCTTTCTTT
CASSSTPNTEAFF
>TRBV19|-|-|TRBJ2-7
TGTGCCAGTAGTCAGCGGCAGGGGAGTCACGAGCAGTACTTC
CASSQRQGSHEQYF
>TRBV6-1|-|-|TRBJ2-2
TGTGCCAGCAGCCAAAAGGGGGCCGGGGAGCTGTTTTTT
CASSQKGAGELFF
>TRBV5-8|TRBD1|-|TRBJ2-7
TGTGCCAGCAGCCGGACAGGTTCCTACGAGCAGTACTTC
CASSRTGSYEQYF
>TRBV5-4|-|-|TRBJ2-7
TGTGCCAGCAGCCACGGGACGGAGAAGCCCTACGAGCAGTACTTC
CASSHGTEKPYEQYF
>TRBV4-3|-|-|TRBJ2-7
TGCGCCAGCACCAGGGGTAGCTGTTTATACGAGCAGTACTTC
CASTRGSCLYEQYF
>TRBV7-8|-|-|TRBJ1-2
TGTGCCAGCAGCTTAAGCCGGACAGCGATCTCCTATGGCTACACCTTC
CASSLSRTAISYGYTF
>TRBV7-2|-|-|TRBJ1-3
TGTGCCAGCAGCTTAGTGGGGATCAGAAACACCATATATTTT
CASSLVGIRNTIYF
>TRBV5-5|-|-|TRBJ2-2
TGTGCCAGCAGCTTGATCCCCAGGGCGGGGACCGGGGAGCTGTTTTTT
CASSLIPRAGTGELFF
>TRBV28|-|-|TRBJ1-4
TGTGCCAGCAGTTTAGCCAGGGAAAAACTGTTTTTT
CASSLAREKLFF
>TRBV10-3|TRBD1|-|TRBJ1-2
TGTGCCATCAGTGAAAGGCAGGGGGAAGGCTACACCTTC
CAISERQGEGYTF
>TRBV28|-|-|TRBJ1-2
TGTGCCAGCGCCCTGTCGGGGGGCTCTCCCAGTGGCTACACCTTC
CASALSGGSPSGYTF
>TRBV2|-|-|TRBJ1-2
TGTGCCACCTCGGACCCCAACTATGGCTACACCTTC
CATSDPNYGYTF
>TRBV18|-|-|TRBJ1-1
TGTGCCAGCTCACCAGCGGGGGCGAGCACTGAAGCTTTCTTT
CASSPAGASTEAFF
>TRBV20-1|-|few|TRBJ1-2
TGCAGTGCTAGAGGGTTGGGGAAGGTGGACTTC
CSARGLGKVDF
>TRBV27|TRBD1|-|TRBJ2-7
TGTGCCAGCAGTTTTACGTTTGATGGGACAGGGAGATTGTCCGAGCAGTACTTC
CASSFTFDGTGRLSEQYF
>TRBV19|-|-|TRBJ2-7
TGTGCCAGTAGTGCGACTAGTGCCTACGAGCAGTACTTC
CASSATSAYEQYF
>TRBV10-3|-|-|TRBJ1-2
TGTGCCATCAGTGAGGGGCACGCAGTAAACTATGGCTACACCTTC
CAISEGHAVNYGYTF
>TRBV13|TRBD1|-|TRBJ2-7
TGTGCCAGCAGCTTTCGGGACAGGAGTTCCTACGAGCAGTACTTC
CASSFRDRSSYEQYF
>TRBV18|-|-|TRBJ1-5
TGTGCCAGCTCACCTTTCGCGGATAGCAATCAGCCCCAGCATTTT
CASSPFADSNQPQHF
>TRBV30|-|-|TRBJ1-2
TGTGCCTGGAGTGTTACGGGGTACTATGGCTACACCTTC
CAWSVTGYYGYTF
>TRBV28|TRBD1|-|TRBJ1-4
TGTGCCAGCTCCTTCCGGGACAGGCGGTCTAAACTGTTTTTT
CASSFRDRRSKLFF
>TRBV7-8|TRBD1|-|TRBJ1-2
TGTGCCAGCAGCTTTCAGGGGGTTGCCTATGGCTACACCTTC
CASSFQGVAYGYTF
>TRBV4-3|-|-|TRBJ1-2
TGCGCCAGCAGCCAAGATAACTCTCCCGTGACTAACTATGGCTACACCTTC
CASSQDNSPVTNYGYTF
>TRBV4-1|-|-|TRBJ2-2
TGCGCCAGCAGCCAAGTGGGGAACACCGGGGAGCTGTTTTTT
CASSQVGNTGELFF
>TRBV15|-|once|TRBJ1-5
TGTGCCACCAGCAGAATGGGAGGTCAGCCCCAGCATTTT
CATSRMGGQPQHF
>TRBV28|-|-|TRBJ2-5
TGTGCCAGCCTAAATGGGGGCGCGGAGACCCAGTACTTC
CASLNGGAETQYF
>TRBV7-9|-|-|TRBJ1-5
TGTGCCAGCAGCCCAGGGAGACTCGGGAATCAGCCCCAGCATTTT
CASSPGRLGNQPQHF
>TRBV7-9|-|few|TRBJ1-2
TGTGCCAGCAGCTTAGTCGGGAAGGAGGCCATTAATGGCTACACCTTC
CASSLVGKEAINGYTF
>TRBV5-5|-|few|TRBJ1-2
TGTGCCAGCAGCTTGCGTCAGGTTGGGATCCTGGACTATGGCTACACCTTC
CASSLRQVGILDYGYTF
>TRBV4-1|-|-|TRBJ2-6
TGCGCCAGCAGCCAAGGCGTCAGGGGCTCTGGGGCCAACGTCCTGACTTTC
CASSQGVRGSGANVLTF
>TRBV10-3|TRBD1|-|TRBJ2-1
TGTGCCATCAGTAGACAGGGGGAGAATGAGCAGTTCTTC
CAISRQGENEQFF
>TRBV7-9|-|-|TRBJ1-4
TGTGCCAGCAGCTTAGGGGCTTCAACTAATGAAAAACTGTTTTTT
CASSLGASTNEKLFF
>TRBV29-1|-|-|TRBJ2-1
TGCAGCTCGGCCGGGACTCACGAACACAATGAGCAGTTCTTC
CSSAGTHEHNEQFF
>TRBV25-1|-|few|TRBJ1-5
TGTGCCAGCAGTGAAGGTCCTCAGCCCCAGCATTTT
CASSEGPQPQHF
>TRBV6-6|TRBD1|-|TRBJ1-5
TGTGCCAGCTCCGCTGAAAGGGGGCCCCTTAAGCCCCAGCATTTT
CASSAERGPLKPQHF
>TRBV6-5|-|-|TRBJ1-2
TGTGCCAGCAGTTTTAGGCCGGACCTTTGGGGCTACACCTTC
CASSFRPDLWGYTF
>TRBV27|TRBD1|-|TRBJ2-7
TGTGCCAGCAGTTTACCGCCCCGGGACAGGGGCCGTCCCTACGAGCAGTACTTC
CASSLPPRDRGRPYEQYF